These 7 T cell receptor delta chains came from one sample sequenced in a study of Vδ1+ human thymocytes. Study observations and caveats: Thymic TRG and TRD repertoires appeared highly polyclonal.

No antigen is known for these receptors. The template was reverse-transcribed extracted RNA. Pooled V-gene forward primers with one constant-region reverse primer generated the CDR3 amplicons by multiplex PCR. TCRdb reapplied CATT to the multiplex PCR reads. The table has around 20,000 delta-chain clones, 7% to 8.5% seen once; the top ten hold approximately 0.93%. Sequencing was carried out using Vdelta1+ gamma-delta thymocytes from the thymus. Subset in this sample: FACS-sorted CD3+ TCRalphabeta- TCRVdelta1+ TCRVdelta2- thymocytes. Source of these receptors: a child in the first two years of life who had congenital heart surgery.

The rearrangement joins TRDV1 to TRDJ1; TRDD3 might be the D (5 bases). Trimming removed 7 bases from V and 1 base from J, with 22 bases in between. The germline gives CDR1 TSWWSYY, CDR2 QGS. This CDR3 has 17 amino acids. The CDR3: CALEPWETRGVTDKLIF. The DNA of the CDR3 is TGTGCTCTTGAGCCTTGGGAGACCCGGGGGGTCACCGATAAACTCATCTTT.

This chain links TRDV1 with TRDJ1; TRDD3 might be the D (6 bases). The ends were cut back, 4 bases at V and 2 bases at J, with 29 bases in the middle. Germline V gene data show CDR1 as TSWWSYY and CDR2 as QGS. The CDR3 runs to 20 residues. In DNA form, the CDR3 reads TGTGCTCTTGGGGCCCTCACGTACGTCAGGGGGACCGTGTGGACCGATAAACTCATCTTT. Protein: CALGALTYVRGTVWTDKLIF.

This clone was seen a handful of times. This chain joins TRDV2 and TRDJ1, with 11 bases fitting TRDD3. Germline CDR1 is GEAIGNYY and CDR2 is EKD. After removal of 0 bases from V and 0 bases from J, the junction contained 8 bases not matched to a gene. This CDR3 region has 18 residues. The CDR3 bases are TGTGCCTGTGACACCGATCCCTGCTGGGGGATACACACCGATAAACTCATCTTT. It encodes CACDTDPCWGIHTDKLIF.

The rearrangement uses TRDV1 and TRDJ1, with 11 bases that match TRDD3. J lost 4 bases, V lost 1 base, and 32 bases had no gene match. Germline V gives CDR1 TSWWSYY, CDR2 QGS. The CDR3 covers 25 residues. The CDR3 region has the DNA TGTGCTCTTGGGGAACACCCCACGGGGCCTTCCTTACTGGGGGATAGGCGGCCTCATTTCGATAAACTCATCTTT. This codes for CALGEHPTGPSLLGDRRPHFDKLIF.

This clone was seen a few times. The chain couples TRDV1 to TRDJ1; 9 bases fit TRDD3. The CDR3 extends over 15 amino acids. Germline V gene data show CDR1 as TSWWSYY and CDR2 as QGS. CDR3 coding DNA: TGTGCCCTCTCCACTCACTGGGGGAAGGACGATAAACTCATCTTT. It encodes CALSTHWGKDDKLIF.

The V gene is TRDV1, the J gene TRDJ1; TRDD3 is a possible D gene (6 bases). CDR1 is TSWWSYY, CDR2 QGS, per germline. This CDR3 is built from 18 residues. V was pared by 2 bases and J by 0 bases, with 19 bases between. CDR3 nucleotides: TGTGCTCTTGGGGAATTCTACGGGGGCTGGGGTCACACCGATAAACTCATCTTT. Translated: CALGEFYGGWGHTDKLIF.

The rearrangement joins TRDV1 to TRDJ1; D is possibly TRDD2 (5 bases). Germline V gives CDR1 TSWWSYY, CDR2 QGS. V was pared by 1 base and J by 7 bases, with 19 bases between. The CDR3 loop spans 16 amino acids. The CDR3 loop is CALGEPSILVQGKLIF. The CDR3 DNA reads TGTGCTCTTGGGGAACCTTCCATTTTAGTTCAGGGTAAACTCATCTTT.